This entry describes one TCR beta chain. At one end, the junction sequence differs from germline, possibly due to a read error. This table comes from immunoSEQ multiplex PCR, and its TCRdb copy is limited to in-frame clones, with some not included. This table holds 120,000 or so clones, 80% to 95% found once. Germline lookup yields CDR1 LNHNV and CDR2 YYDKDF (reference sequence). The CDR3 length is 14 residues. The record originates from a study of control samples from healthy donors and cancer patients. The chain uses TRBV15 and TRBJ1-4, with D perhaps matching TRBD1 (6 bases). The sequence derives from a man younger than 35 in good health. Sequenced material: blood. The CDR3 protein is CATRRGGLGEKLFF. In DNA, the CDR3 is TGTGCCACCAGGAGAGGGGGTCTTGGGGAAAAACTGTTTTTT.